This TCR beta chain originates from a study of blood T cell repertoires in COVID-19 (dated by TCRdb to 2019 to 2021). Some background on the complete study: Collaborator samples came from the United States, Italy and Spain and covered acute and convalescent phases of COVID-19. The material from the prospective study consisted of cDNA or gDNA derived from T cells, B-cell-depleted T cells, or PBMCs. Subjects who had been exposed to COVID-19, were actively infected with it, or had recovered from it provided the deeply sampled blood TCRbeta repertoires that made up the dataset. A freely available public database, intended as a resource for researchers studying the immune response to SARS-CoV-2, is where the repertoires were released. The samples were drawn from two sources: the first 160 participants of the ongoing ImmuneRACE study, and 1,000 to 1,500 subjects contributed by 6 global collaborators. Nearly every sample came with metadata listing a de-identified subject ID, COVID-19 status, age in years and sex. HLA class I and class II types, where available, came from metadata supplied by the sample provider rather than from assay-based typing.

TCRbeta CDR3 regions were amplified from genomic DNA using the immunoSEQ Assay, a bias-controlled multiplex PCR. In the paper's pipeline: The number of nucleated cells in each sample was estimated from the amplification of reference gene primers within the assay. To quantify the absolute abundance of each unique TCRbeta CDR3 rearrangement, sequence reads were collapsed and filtered. For each sample, productive Simpson clonality was calculated by taking the square root of Simpson's diversity index across productive rearrangements. In TCRdb, the immuneACCESS table is reduced to in-frame sequences with V and J assigned. These tables do not hold every clone; where another copy was compared, an unresolved V gene accounts for under half, and the others remain unexplained. V and J calls and clone size follow that table, whereas D and trimming were derived from the DNA. Present in this sample are 300,000 to 400,000 clones, around 89% of which were seen just once. Less than 3.5% of the sample lies in the top ten.

Study-wide findings and limitations: Clinical and demographic metadata were provided uncurated, with the amount varying by source and participant.

A remark on this clone: Its antigen specificity is not known. Within one base of it there is no much larger clone, and no base qualities were kept.

In Seattle, one collaborating source enrolled patients while the infection was active and tracked those patients longitudinally over the course of disease. Whole blood was collected in K2EDTA tubes by collaborating institutions according to the institutions' own protocols. For TCRbeta analysis, collaborators shipped samples as frozen whole blood, isolated PBMCs, or DNA extracted from either of those sample types. The specimen sequenced was peripheral blood. The sequence came from a woman aged 25 to 39 with COVID-19, enrolled during active disease.

The CDR3 region has the sequence CASRGQGAYEQYF. In nucleotide form, the sequence is TGCGCCAGCAGGGGACAGGGGGCCTACGAGCAGTACTTC. Here the chain combines TRBV10-1 and TRBJ2-7, with 11 junctional bases fitting TRBD1. Taken from the germline V gene (reference sequence), the CDR1 and CDR2 loops are WNHNN and SYGVQD. CDR3 length: 13 amino acids, cysteine to phenylalanine. The DNA shown is the 39-base CDR3, in frame from base 1. Trimming takes 6 bases off V and 2 bases off J; junction bases not matched to a gene: 0.